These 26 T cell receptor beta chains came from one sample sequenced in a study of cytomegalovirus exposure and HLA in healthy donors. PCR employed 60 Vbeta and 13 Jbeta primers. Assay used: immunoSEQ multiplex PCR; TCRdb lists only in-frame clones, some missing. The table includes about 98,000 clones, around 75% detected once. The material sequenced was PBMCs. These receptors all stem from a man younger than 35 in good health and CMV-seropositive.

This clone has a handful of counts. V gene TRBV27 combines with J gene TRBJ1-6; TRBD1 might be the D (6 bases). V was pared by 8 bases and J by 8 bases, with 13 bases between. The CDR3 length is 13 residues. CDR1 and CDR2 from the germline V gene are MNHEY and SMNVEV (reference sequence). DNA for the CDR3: TGTGCCAGCCGGGACAATGTCTATTCACCCCTCCACTTT. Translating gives CASRDNVYSPLHF.

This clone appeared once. This CDR3 reads CASSYGTGGYEQYF. The CDR3 DNA follows: TGTGCCAGCAGTTATGGGACAGGGGGCTACGAGCAGTACTTC. This chain connects TRBV25-1 to TRBJ2-7; the match to TRBD1 covers 11 bases. The germline CDR1 and CDR2 sequences are MGHDK and SYGVNS. The J segment lost 3 bases and the V segment lost 5 bases, leaving 3 bases of the junction unmatched. The CDR3 loop spans 14 amino acids.

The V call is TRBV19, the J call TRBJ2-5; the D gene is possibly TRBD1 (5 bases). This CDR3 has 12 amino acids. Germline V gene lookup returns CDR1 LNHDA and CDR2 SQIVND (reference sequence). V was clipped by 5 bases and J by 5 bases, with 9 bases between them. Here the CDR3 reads CASSENRETQYF. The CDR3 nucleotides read TGTGCCAGTAGTGAAAACAGGGAGACCCAGTACTTC.

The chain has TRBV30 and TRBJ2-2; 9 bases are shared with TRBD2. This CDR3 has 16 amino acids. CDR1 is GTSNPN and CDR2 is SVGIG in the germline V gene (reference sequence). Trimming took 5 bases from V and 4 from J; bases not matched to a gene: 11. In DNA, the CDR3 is TGTGCCTGGGAGGAGGGGCTAGCGGGGATCACCGGGGAGCTGTTTTTT. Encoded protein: CAWEEGLAGITGELFF.

The CDR3 reads CSASGGNYNEQFF. The CDR3 DNA reads TGCAGCGCTAGCGGGGGAAACTACAATGAGCAGTTCTTC. The chain uses TRBV29-1 and TRBJ2-1, with 10 bases lining up with TRBD2. This CDR3 spans 13 amino acids. Germline V gene data show CDR1 as SQVTM and CDR2 as ANQGSEA. After removal of 7 bases from V and 3 bases from J, the junction contained 3 bases not matched to a gene.

CDR3 sequence: CASSLRLDSTDTQYF. The DNA for the CDR3 is TGTGCCAGCAGCTTAAGGCTAGATAGCACAGATACGCAGTATTTT. The chain uses TRBV13 and TRBJ2-3; D call uncertain. The germline CDR1 and CDR2 sequences are PRHDT and FYEKMQ (reference sequence). Trimming left V 2 bases short and J 0 bases short, with 9 bases between. The CDR3 has 15 residues.

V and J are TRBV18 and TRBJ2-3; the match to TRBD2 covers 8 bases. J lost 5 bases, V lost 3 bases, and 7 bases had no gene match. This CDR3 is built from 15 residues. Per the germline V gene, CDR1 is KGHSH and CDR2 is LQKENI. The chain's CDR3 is CASSPGGGLGDTQYF. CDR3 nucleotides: TGTGCCAGCTCACCCGGGGGGGGCCTCGGAGATACGCAGTATTTT.

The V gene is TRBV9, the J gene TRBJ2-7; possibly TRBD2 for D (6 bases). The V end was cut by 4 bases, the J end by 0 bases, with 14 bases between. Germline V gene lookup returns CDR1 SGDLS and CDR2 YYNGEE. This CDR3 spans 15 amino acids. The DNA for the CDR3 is TGTGCCAGCAGCCTTCTTCCTAGCGACTCCTACGAGCAGTACTTC. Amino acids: CASSLLPSDSYEQYF.

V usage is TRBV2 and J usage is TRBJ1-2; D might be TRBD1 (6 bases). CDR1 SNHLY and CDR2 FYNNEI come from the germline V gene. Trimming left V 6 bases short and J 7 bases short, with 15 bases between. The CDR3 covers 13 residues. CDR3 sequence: CASRVGAGPGYTF. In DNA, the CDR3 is TGTGCCAGCAGGGTGGGGGCAGGGCCTGGCTACACCTTC. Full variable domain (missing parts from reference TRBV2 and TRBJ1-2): EPEVTQTPSHQVTQMGQEVILRCVPISNHLYFYWYRQILGQKVEFLVSFYNNEISEKSEIFDDQFSVERPDGSNFTLKIRSTKLEDSAMYFCASRVGAGPGYTFGSGTRLTVV.

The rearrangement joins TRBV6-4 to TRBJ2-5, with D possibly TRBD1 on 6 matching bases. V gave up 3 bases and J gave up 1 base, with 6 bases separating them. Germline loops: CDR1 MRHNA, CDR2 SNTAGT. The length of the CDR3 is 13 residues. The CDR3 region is CASSEGAQETQYF. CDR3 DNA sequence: TGTGCCAGCAGTGAGGGGGCCCAAGAGACCCAGTACTTC.

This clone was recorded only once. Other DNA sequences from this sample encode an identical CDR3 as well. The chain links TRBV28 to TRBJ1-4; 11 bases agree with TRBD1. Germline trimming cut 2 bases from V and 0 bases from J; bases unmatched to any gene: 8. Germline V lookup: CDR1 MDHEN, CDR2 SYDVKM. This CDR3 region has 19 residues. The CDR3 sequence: CASSLRDRGDRATNEKLFF. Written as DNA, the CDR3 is TGTGCCAGCAGTTTACGGGACAGGGGGGACAGAGCAACTAATGAAAAACTGTTTTTT.

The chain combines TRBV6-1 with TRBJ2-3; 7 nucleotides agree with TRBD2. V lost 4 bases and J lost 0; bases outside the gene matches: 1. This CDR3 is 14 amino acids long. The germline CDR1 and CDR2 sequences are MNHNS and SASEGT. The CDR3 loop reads CASSAGGSTDTQYF. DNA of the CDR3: TGTGCCAGCAGTGCGGGGGGTAGCACAGATACGCAGTATTTT.

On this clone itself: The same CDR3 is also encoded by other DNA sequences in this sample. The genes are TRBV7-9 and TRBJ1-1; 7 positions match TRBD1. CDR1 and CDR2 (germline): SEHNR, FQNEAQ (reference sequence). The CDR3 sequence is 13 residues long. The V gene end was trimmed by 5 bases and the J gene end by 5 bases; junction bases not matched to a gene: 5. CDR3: CASSPQGSTEAFF. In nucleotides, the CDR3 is TGTGCCAGCAGCCCACAGGGGAGTACTGAAGCTTTCTTT.

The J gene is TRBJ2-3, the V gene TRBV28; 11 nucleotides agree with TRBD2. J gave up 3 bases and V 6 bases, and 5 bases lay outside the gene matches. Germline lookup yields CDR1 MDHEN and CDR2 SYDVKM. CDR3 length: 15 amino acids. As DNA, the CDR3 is TGTGCCAGCAGCCGAAGACTAGCGGGGACAGATACGCAGTATTTT. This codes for CASSRRLAGTDTQYF.

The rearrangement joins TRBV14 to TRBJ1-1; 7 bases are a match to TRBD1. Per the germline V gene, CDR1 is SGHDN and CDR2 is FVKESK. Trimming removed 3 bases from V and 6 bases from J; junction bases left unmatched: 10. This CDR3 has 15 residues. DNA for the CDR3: TGTGCCAGCAGCCAGATCATCACAGGGGTCGCTGAAGCTTTCTTT. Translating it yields CASSQIITGVAEAFF.

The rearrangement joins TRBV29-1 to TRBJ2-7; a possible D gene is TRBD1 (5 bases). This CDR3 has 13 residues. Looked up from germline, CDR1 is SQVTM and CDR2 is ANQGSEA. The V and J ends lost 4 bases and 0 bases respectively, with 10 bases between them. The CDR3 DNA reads TGCAGCGTTGTCGCAGGGAACTCCTACGAGCAGTACTTC. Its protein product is CSVVAGNSYEQYF.

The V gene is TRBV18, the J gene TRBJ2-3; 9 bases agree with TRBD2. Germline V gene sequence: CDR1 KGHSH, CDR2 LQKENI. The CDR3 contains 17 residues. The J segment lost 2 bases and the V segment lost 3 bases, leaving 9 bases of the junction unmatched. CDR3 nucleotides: TGTGCCAGCTCACCCCTCGCAGCGGGGGGACCCACAGATACGCAGTATTTT. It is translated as CASSPLAAGGPTDTQYF.

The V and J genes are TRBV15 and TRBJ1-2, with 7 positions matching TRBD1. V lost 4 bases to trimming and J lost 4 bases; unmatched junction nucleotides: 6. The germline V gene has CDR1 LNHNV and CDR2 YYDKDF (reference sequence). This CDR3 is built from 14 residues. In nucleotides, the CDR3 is TGTGCCACCAGCACGGACAGGACATCCTATGGCTACACCTTC. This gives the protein CATSTDRTSYGYTF.

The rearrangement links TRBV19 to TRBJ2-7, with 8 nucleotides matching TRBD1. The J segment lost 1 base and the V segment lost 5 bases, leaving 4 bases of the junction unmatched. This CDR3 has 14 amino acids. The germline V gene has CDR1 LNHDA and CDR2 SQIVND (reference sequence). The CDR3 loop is CASSPGTGSYEQYF. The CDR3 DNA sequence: TGTGCCAGTAGTCCGGGGACAGGTTCCTACGAGCAGTACTTC. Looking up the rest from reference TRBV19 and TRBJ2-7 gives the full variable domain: DGGITQSPKYLFRKEGQNVTLSCEQNLNHDAMYWYRQDPGQGLRLIYYSQIVNDFQKGDIAEGYSVSREKKESFPLTVTSAQKNPTAFYLCASSPGTGSYEQYFGPGTRLTVT.

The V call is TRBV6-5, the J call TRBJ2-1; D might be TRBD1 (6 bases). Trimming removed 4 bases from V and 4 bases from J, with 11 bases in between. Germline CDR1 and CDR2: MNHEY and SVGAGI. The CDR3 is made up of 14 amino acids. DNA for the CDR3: TGTGCCAGCAGTTTCGGGACACCATACAATGAGCAGTTCTTC. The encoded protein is CASSFGTPYNEQFF.

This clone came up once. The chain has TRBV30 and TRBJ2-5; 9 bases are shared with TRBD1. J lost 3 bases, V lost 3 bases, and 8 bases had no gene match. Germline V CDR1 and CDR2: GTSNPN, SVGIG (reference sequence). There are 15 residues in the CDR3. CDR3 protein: CAWSAGTGLEETQYF. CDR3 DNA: TGTGCCTGGAGCGCCGGGACAGGGCTTGAAGAGACCCAGTACTTC.

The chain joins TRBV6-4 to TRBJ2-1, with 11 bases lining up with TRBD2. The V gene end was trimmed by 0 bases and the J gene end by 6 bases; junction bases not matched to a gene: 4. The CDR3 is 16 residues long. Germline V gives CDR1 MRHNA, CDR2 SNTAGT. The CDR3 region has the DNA TGTGCCAGCAGTGACTCATTGCTAGCGGGGGGCAATGAGCAGTTCTTC. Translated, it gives CASSDSLLAGGNEQFF.

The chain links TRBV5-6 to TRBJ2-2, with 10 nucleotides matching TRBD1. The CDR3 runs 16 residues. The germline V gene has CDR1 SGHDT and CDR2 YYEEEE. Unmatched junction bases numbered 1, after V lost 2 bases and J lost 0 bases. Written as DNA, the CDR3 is TGTGCCAGCAGCTTTGGACAGGGGGCGAACACCGGGGAGCTGTTTTTT. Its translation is CASSFGQGANTGELFF.

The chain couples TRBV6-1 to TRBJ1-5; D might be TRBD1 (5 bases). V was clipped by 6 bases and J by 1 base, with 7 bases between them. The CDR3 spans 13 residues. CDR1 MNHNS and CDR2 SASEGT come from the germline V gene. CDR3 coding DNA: TGTGCCAGCAGGGGGGGAAGCAATCAGCCCCAGCATTTT. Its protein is CASRGGSNQPQHF.

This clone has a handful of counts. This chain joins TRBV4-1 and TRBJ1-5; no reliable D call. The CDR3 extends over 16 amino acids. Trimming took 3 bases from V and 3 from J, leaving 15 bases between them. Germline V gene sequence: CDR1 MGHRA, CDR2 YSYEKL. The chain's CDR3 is CASSHGQDIDNQPQHF. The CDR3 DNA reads TGCGCCAGCAGCCACGGTCAGGATATCGACAATCAGCCCCAGCATTTT.

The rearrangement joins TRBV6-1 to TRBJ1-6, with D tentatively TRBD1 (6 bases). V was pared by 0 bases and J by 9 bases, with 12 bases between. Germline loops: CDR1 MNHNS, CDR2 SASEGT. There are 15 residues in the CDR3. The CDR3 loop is CASSEAKGGSSPLHF. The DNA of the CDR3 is TGTGCCAGCAGTGAAGCAAAAGGGGGATCTTCACCCCTCCACTTT.